Many counts were recorded for the clone carrying this T cell receptor beta chain. What it binds is unknown. The data originate from a study of T-cell reconstitution after alpha-beta-depleted transplantation in children. Overall study findings and caveats: T cells produced anew were the main source of T-cell counts and diversity one year after transplant.

The ends were cut back, 6 bases at V and 1 base at J, with 24 bases in the middle. The CDR3 is 17 residues long. CDR1 and CDR2 (germline): SQVTM, ANQGSEA. The TCRbeta library was prepared with unique molecular identifiers. From the PCR reads, TCRdb called clonotypes with MiXCR, one entry per CDR3 protein. Here the sample spans 490,000 or so distinct CDR3 sequences, over 9.5% being singletons. This specimen was PBMCs, taken before TCRalphabeta/CD19-depleted stem cell transplant. This sequence joins TRBV29-1 and TRBJ1-2; TRBD1 might be the D (6 bases). The sequence came from a child aged 2 to 10 with inherited bone marrow failure, due to receive a stem cell transplant. CDR3 sequence reads: CSVVPRDTKGINYGYTF. CDR3 DNA sequence: TGCAGCGTCGTTCCCCGGGACACCAAAGGAATTAACTATGGCTACACCTTC. Together with reference TRBV29-1 and TRBJ1-2, the CDR3 gives the full variable domain: SAVISQKPSRDICQRGTSLTIQCQVDSQVTMMFWYRQQPGQSLTLIATANQGSEATYESGFVIDKFPISRPNLTFSTLTVSNMSPEDSSIYLCSVVPRDTKGINYGYTFGSGTRLTVV.